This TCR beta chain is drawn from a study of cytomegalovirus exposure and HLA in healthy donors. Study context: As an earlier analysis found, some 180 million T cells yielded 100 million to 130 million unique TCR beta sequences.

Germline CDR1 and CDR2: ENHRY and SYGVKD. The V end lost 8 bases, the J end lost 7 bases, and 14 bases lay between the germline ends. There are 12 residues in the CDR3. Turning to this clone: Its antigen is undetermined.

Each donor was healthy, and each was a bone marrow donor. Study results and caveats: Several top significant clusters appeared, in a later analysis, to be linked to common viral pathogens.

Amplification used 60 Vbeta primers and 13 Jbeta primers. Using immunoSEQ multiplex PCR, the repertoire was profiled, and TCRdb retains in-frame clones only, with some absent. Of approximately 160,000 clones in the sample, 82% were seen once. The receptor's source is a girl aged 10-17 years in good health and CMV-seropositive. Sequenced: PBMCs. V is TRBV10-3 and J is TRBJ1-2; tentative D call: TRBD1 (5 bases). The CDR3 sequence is CAILGGEGGYTF. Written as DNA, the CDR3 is TGTGCCATCCTCGGGGGGGAAGGTGGCTACACCTTC.